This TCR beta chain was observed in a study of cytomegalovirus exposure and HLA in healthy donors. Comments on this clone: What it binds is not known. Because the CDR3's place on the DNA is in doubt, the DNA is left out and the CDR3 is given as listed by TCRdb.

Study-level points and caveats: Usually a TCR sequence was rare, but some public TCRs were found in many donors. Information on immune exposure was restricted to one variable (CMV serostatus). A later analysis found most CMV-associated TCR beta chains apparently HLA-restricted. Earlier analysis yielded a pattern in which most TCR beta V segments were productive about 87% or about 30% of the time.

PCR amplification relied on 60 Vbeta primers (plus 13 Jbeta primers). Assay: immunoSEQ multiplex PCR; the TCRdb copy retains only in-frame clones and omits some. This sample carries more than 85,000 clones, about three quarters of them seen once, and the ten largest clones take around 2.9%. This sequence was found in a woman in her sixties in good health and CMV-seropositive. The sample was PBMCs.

The chain's CDR3 is CSVVWGSGSLIF. The chain links TRBV29-1 to TRBJ2-1; TRBD2 is the table's D call and was not checked against the DNA. The CDR3 spans 12 amino acids, including both terminal residues. Germline V gene data show CDR1 as SQVTM and CDR2 as ANQGSEA.